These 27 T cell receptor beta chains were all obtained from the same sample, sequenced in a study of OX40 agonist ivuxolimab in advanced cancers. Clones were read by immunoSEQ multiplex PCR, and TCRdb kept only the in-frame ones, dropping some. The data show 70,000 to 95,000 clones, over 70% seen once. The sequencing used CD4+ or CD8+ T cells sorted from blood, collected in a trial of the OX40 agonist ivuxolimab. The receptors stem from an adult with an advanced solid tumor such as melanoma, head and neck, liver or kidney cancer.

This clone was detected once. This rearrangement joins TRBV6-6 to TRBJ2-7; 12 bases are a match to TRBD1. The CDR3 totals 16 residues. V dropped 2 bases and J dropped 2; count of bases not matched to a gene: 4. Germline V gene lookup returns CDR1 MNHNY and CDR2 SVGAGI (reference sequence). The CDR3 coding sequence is TGTGCCAGCAGTTACGGGGACAGGGGGCTAACCTACGAGCAGTACTTC. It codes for CASSYGDRGLTYEQYF.

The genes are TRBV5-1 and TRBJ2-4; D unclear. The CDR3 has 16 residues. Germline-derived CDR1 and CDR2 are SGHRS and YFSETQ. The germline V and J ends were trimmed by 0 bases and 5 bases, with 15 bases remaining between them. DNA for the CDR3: TGCGCCAGCAGCTTGGGCTTCAGTGAGGTCCAAAACATTCAGTACTTC. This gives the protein CASSLGFSEVQNIQYF.

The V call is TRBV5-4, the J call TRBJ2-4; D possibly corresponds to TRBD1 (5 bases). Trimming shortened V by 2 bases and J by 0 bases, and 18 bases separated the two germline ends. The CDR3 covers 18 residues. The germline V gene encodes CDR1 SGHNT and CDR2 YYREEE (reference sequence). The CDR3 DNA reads TGTGCCAGCAGCTTAACCCTAGGGGCCCAGATAGCCAAAAACATTCAGTACTTC. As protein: CASSLTLGAQIAKNIQYF.

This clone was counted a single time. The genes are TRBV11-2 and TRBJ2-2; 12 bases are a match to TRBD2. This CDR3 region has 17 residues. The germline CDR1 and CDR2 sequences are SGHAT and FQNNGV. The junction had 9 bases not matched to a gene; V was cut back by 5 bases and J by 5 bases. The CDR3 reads CASSSTSSGRGTGELFF. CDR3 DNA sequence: TGTGCCAGCAGCAGTACCTCTAGCGGGAGGGGTACCGGGGAGCTGTTTTTT.

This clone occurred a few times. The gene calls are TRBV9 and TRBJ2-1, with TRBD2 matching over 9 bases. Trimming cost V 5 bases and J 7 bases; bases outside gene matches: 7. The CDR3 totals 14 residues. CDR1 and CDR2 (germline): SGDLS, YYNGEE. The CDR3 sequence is CASSGGGAWNEQFF. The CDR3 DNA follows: TGTGCCAGCAGTGGCGGGGGGGCCTGGAATGAGCAGTTCTTC.

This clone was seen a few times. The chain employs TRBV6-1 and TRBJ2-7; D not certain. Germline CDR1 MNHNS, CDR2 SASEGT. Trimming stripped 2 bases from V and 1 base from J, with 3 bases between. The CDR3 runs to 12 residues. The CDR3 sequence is CASSETSYEQYF. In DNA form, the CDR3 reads TGTGCCAGCAGTGAAACTTCCTACGAGCAGTACTTC.

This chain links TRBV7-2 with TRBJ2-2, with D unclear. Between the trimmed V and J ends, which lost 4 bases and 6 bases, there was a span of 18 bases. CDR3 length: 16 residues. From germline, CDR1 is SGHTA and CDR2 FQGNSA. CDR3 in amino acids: CASSSPRPSRSGELFF. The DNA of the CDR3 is TGTGCCAGCAGCTCCCCCCGGCCATCAAGATCCGGGGAGCTGTTTTTT.

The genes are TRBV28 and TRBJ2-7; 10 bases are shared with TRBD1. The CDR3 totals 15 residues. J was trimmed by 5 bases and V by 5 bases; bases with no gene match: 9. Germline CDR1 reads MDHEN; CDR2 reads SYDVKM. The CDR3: CASSLPGTGDHEQYF. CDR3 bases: TGTGCCAGCAGTCTCCCCGGGACAGGGGACCACGAGCAGTACTTC. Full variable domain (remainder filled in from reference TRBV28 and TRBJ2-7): DVKVTQSSRYLVKRTGEKVFLECVQDMDHENMFWYRQDPGLGLRLIYFSYDVKMKEKGDIPEGYSVSREKKERFSLILESASTNQTSMYLCASSLPGTGDHEQYFGPGTRLTVT.

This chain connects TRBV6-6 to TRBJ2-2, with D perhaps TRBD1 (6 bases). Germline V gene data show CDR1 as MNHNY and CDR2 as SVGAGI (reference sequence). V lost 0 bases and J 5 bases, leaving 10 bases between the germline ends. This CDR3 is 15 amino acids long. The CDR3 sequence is CASSYSGAGTGELFF. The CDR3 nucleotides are TGTGCCAGCAGTTACTCGGGGGCCGGTACCGGGGAGCTGTTTTTT.

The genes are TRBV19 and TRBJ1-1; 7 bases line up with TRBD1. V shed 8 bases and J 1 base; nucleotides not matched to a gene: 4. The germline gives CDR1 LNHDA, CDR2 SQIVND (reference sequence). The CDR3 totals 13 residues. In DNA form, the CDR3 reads TGTGCCAGTCGACAGGGTGGGAACACTGAAGCTTTCTTT. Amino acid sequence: CASRQGGNTEAFF.

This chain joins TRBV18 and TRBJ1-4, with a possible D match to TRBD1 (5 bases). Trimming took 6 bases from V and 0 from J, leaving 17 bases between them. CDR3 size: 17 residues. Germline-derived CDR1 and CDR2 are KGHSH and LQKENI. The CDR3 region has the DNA TGTGCCAGCTCCCCGACTTCGGGAGGGGCAACTAATGAAAAACTGTTTTTT. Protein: CASSPTSGGATNEKLFF.

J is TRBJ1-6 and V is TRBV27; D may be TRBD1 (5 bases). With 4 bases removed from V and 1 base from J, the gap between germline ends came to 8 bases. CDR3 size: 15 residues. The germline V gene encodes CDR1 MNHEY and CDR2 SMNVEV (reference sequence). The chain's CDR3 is CASSSQESYNSPLHF. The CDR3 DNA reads TGTGCCAGCAGTTCACAGGAGTCCTATAATTCACCCCTCCACTTT.

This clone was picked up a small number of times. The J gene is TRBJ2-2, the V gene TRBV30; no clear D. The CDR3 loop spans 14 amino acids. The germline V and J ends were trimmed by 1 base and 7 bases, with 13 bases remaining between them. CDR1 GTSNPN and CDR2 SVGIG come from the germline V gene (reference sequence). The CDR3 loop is CAWSEQIAFGELFF. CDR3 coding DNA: TGTGCCTGGAGTGAGCAGATAGCTTTCGGGGAGCTGTTTTTT.

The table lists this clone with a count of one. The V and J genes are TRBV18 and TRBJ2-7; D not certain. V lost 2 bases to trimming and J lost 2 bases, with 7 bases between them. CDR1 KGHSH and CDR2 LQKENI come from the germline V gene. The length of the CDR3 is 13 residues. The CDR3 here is CASSPGNPYEQYF. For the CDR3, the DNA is TGTGCCAGCTCACCAGGGAACCCCTACGAGCAGTACTTC.

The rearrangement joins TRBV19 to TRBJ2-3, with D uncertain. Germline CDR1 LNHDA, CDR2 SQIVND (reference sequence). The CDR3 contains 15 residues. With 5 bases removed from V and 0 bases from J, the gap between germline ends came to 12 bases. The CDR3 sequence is CASSAIRSSTDTQYF. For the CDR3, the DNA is TGTGCCAGTAGTGCAATAAGATCTAGCACAGATACGCAGTATTTT.

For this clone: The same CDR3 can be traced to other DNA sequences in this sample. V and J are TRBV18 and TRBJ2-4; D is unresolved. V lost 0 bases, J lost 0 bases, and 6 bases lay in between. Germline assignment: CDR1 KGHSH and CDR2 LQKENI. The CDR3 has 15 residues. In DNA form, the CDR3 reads TGTGCCAGCTCACCACCGGGGTTAGCCAAAAACATTCAGTACTTC. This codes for CASSPPGLAKNIQYF.

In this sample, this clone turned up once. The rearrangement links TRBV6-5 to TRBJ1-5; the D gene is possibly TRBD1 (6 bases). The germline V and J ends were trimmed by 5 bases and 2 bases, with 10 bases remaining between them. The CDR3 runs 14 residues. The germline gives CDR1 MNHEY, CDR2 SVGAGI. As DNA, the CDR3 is TGTGCCAGCAGTATTCAGGGGCGCAATCAGCCCCAGCATTTT. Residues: CASSIQGRNQPQHF.

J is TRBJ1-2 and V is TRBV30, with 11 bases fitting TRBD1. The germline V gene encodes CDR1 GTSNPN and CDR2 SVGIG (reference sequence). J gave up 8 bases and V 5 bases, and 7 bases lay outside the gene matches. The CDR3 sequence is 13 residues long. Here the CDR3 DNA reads TGTGCCTGGTCTGGACAGGGGGCGTCGGGCTACACCTTC. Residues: CAWSGQGASGYTF. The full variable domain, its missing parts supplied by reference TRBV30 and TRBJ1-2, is SQTIHQWPATLVQPVGSPLSLECTVEGTSNPNLYWYRQAAGRGLQLLFYSVGIGQISSEVPQNLSASRPQDRQFILSSKKLLLSDSGFYLCAWSGQGASGYTFGSGTRLTVV.

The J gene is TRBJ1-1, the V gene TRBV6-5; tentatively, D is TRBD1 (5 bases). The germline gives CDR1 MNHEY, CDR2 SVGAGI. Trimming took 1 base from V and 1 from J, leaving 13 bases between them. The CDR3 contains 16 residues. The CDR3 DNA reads TGTGCCAGCAGTTACTGGGGGGTAGTGGGGAACACTGAAGCTTTCTTT. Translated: CASSYWGVVGNTEAFF.

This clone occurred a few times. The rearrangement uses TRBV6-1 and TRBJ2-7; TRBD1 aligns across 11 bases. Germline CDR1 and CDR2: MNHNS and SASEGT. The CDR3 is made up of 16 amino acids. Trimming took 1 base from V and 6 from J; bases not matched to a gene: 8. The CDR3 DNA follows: TGTGCCAGCAGTGAAGTCCCCGGGACAGGGGGTCTCGAGCAGTACTTC. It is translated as CASSEVPGTGGLEQYF.

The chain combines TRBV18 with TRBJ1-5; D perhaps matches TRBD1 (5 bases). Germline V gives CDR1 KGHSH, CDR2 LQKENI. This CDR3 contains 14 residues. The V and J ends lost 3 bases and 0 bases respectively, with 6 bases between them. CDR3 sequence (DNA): TGTGCCAGCTCACCGACAGATAGCAATCAGCCCCAGCATTTT. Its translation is CASSPTDSNQPQHF.

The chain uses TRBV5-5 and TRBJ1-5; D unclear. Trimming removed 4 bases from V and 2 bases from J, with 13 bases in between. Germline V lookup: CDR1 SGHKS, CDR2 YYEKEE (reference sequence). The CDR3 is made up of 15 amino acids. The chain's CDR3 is CASSMTVYGNQPQHF. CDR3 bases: TGTGCCAGCAGCATGACGGTGTATGGCAATCAGCCCCAGCATTTT.

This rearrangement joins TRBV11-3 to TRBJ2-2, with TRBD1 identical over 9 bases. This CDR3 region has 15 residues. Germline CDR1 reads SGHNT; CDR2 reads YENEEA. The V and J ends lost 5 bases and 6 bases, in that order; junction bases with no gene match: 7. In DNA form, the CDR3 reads TGTGCCAGCAGCGCACAGGGGGCGGTATCCGGGGAGCTGTTTTTT. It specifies CASSAQGAVSGELFF.

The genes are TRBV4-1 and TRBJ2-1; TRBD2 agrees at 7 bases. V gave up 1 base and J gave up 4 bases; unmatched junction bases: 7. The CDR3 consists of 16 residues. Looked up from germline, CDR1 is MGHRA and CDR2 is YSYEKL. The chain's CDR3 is CASSQVPSGPYNEQFF. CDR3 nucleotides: TGCGCCAGCAGCCAAGTCCCTAGCGGACCATACAATGAGCAGTTCTTC.

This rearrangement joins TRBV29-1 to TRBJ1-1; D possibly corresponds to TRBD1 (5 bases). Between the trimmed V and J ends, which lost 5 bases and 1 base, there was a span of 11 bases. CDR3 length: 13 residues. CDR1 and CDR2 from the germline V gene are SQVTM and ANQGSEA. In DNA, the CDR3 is TGCAGCGTTTGCGGGACTCCGAACACTGAAGCTTTCTTT. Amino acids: CSVCGTPNTEAFF.

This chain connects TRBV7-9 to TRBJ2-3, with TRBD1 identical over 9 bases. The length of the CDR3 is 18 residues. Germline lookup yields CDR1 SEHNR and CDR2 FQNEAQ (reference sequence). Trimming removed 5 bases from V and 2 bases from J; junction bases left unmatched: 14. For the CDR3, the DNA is TGTGCCAGCAGCCGACGAGGGACAGGGATTAAATCCACAGATACGCAGTATTTT. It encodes CASSRRGTGIKSTDTQYF. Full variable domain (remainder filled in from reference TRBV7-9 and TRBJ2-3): DTGVSQNPRHKITKRGQNVTFRCDPISEHNRLYWYRQTLGQGPEFLTYFQNEAQLEKSRLLSDRFSAERPKGSFSTLEIQRTEQGDSAMYLCASSRRGTGIKSTDTQYFGPGTRLTVL.

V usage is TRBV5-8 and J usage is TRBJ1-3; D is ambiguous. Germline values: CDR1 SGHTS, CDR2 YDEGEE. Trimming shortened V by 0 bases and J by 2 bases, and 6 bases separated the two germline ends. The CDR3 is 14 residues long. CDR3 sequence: CASSLVGPGNTIYF. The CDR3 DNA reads TGTGCCAGCAGCTTGGTAGGGCCTGGAAACACCATATATTTT.